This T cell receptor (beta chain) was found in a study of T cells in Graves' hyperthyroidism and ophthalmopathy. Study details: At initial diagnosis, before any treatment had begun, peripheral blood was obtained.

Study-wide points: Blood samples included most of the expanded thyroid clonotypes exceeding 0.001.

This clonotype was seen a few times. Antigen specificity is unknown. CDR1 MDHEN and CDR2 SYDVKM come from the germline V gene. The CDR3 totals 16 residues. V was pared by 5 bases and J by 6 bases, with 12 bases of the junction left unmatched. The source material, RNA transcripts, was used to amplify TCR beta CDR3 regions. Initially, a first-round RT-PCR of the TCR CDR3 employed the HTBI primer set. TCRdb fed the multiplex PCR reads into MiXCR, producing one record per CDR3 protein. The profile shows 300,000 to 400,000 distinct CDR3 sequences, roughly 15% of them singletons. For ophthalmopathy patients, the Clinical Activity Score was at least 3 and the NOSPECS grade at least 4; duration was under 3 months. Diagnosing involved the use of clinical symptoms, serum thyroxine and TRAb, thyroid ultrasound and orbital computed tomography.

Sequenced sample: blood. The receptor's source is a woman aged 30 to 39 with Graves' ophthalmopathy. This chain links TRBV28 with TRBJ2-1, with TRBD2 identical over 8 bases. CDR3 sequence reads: CASSRRGGARVNEQFF. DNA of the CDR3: TGTGCCAGCAGTCGTCGGGGGGGGGCGCGGGTCAATGAGCAGTTCTTC.